These 15 T cell receptor beta chains came from one sample sequenced in a study of blood T cell repertoires in COVID-19. Data came from immunoSEQ multiplex PCR; TCRdb stores just in-frame clones and leaves some out. The table records some 60,000 clones, roughly four fifths of them present only once. Sample: peripheral blood. The receptors were gathered from a man in his forties or fifties with COVID-19, enrolled during active disease.

CDR3 nucleotide sequence: TGTGCCAGCAGGGCCCTCATAGCGGGAGCCTACGAGCAGTACTTC. This gives the protein CASRALIAGAYEQYF. The chain links TRBV6-5 to TRBJ2-7; 9 nucleotides line up with TRBD2. Germline values: CDR1 MNHEY, CDR2 SVGAGI. This CDR3 comprises 15 residues. With 6 bases clipped from V and 2 bases from J, the junction kept 8 bases outside the gene matches.

The CDR3 bases are TGCGCCAGCAGTCCGGGAGCGGGGTACGAGCAGTACTTC. Protein sequence: CASSPGAGYEQYF. The chain links TRBV5-1 to TRBJ2-7; the match to TRBD2 covers 7 bases. Germline-derived CDR1 and CDR2 are SGHRS and YFSETQ. J was trimmed by 4 bases and V by 5 bases; bases with no gene match: 6. There are 13 residues in the CDR3.

This chain connects TRBV5-1 to TRBJ2-7; D not certain. V shed 1 base and J shed 1 base, with 9 bases lying between them. This CDR3 region has 14 residues. In germline, CDR1 is SGHRS, CDR2 YFSETQ. The CDR3 DNA reads TGCGCCAGCAGCTTGTCCATCGGGTCCTACGAGCAGTACTTC. Its translation: CASSLSIGSYEQYF. Looking up the rest from reference TRBV5-1 and TRBJ2-7 gives the full variable domain: KAGVTQTPRYLIKTRGQQVTLSCSPISGHRSVSWYQQTPGQGLQFLFEYFSETQRNKGNFPGRFSGRQFSNSRSEMNVSTLELGDSALYLCASSLSIGSYEQYFGPGTRLTVT.

V gene TRBV28 combines with J gene TRBJ1-1; 7 bases align to TRBD1. This CDR3 region has 13 residues. The ends lost 9 bases at V and 5 bases at J; junction bases unmatched: 9. Germline CDR1 and CDR2: MDHEN and SYDVKM. The CDR3 reads CASLRQGGTEAFF. The CDR3 DNA reads as TGTGCCAGTCTTCGACAGGGCGGAACTGAAGCTTTCTTT.

This clone has a handful of counts. V usage is TRBV5-1 and J usage is TRBJ1-5; D unclear. Germline V gene sequence: CDR1 SGHRS, CDR2 YFSETQ. V gave up 6 bases and J gave up 5 bases, with 9 bases separating them. The length of the CDR3 is 12 residues. The CDR3 DNA sequence: TGCGCCAGCACACCCGGTTATCAGCCCCAGCATTTT. It translates to CASTPGYQPQHF.

The chain joins TRBV5-1 to TRBJ2-5, with a possible D match to TRBD1 (6 bases). The CDR3 loop spans 13 amino acids. In germline, CDR1 is SGHRS, CDR2 YFSETQ. Trimming took 3 bases from V and 2 from J, leaving 8 bases between them. The chain's CDR3 is CASSSGEQETQYF. The CDR3 nucleotides are TGCGCCAGCAGCTCAGGGGAACAAGAGACCCAGTACTTC.

This chain joins TRBV19 and TRBJ1-5, with D perhaps TRBD1 (6 bases). The V and J ends lost 6 bases and 7 bases respectively, with 13 bases between them. The V gene's germline CDR1 is LNHDA and CDR2 SQIVND (reference sequence). The CDR3 is 13 residues long. This chain's CDR3 is CASSSKRGQPQHF. CDR3 DNA: TGTGCCAGTAGCTCCAAAAGGGGGCAGCCCCAGCATTTT.

The chain joins TRBV6-1 to TRBJ2-7; 9 bases are shared with TRBD2. CDR1 MNHNS and CDR2 SASEGT come from the germline V gene. The ends lost 3 bases at V and 3 bases at J; junction bases unmatched: 6. This CDR3 comprises 15 residues. The CDR3 DNA reads as TGTGCCAGCAGTGAGGCCGGGACTAGCATCTACGAGCAGTACTTC. This gives the protein CASSEAGTSIYEQYF.

The V and J genes are TRBV30 and TRBJ1-3; unclear D gene. The CDR3 spans 13 residues. Germline-derived CDR1 and CDR2 are GTSNPN and SVGIG (reference sequence). V gave up 5 bases and J gave up 1 base, with 9 bases separating them. The CDR3 region is CAWETDSGNTIYF. The CDR3 bases are TGTGCCTGGGAAACAGATTCTGGAAACACCATATATTTT. Together with reference TRBV30 and TRBJ1-3, the CDR3 gives the full variable domain: SQTIHQWPATLVQPVGSPLSLECTVEGTSNPNLYWYRQAAGRGLQLLFYSVGIGQISSEVPQNLSASRPQDRQFILSSKKLLLSDSGFYLCAWETDSGNTIYFGEGSWLTVV.

This chain joins TRBV29-1 and TRBJ2-1, with a tentative D call TRBD2 (7 bases). The V gene's germline CDR1 is SQVTM and CDR2 ANQGSEA. The CDR3 spans 13 residues. Trimming took 6 bases from V and 4 from J, leaving 13 bases between them. The CDR3 DNA is TGCAGCGTCTGGGGGGGCAGATACAATGAGCAGTTCTTC. Amino acids: CSVWGGRYNEQFF.

The chain joins TRBV7-2 to TRBJ1-2; D gene uncertain. The V gene lost 3 bases and the J gene lost 8 bases, with 7 bases spanning the gap. Germline V gene data show CDR1 as SGHTA and CDR2 as FQGNSA. This CDR3 spans 11 amino acids. DNA of the CDR3: TGTGCCAGCAGCTTTTCCTCCGGCTACACCTTC. It translates to CASSFSSGYTF.

The gene calls are TRBV2 and TRBJ1-2; D remains unclear. Per germline, CDR1 SNHLY and CDR2 FYNNEI. The CDR3 runs to 14 residues. V was trimmed by 4 bases and J by 5 bases, leaving 14 bases between them. The CDR3 DNA reads as TGTGCCAGCAGTGTAGAGGGATTTGCGTATGGCTACACCTTC. Translated: CASSVEGFAYGYTF.

The chain couples TRBV19 to TRBJ1-5; maybe TRBD1 (5 bases). V was clipped by 3 bases and J by 2 bases, with 14 bases between them. From germline, CDR1 is LNHDA and CDR2 SQIVND (reference sequence). This CDR3 contains 16 residues. CDR3 DNA sequence: TGTGCCAGTAGTATCATCGGGGGTTCTGGCAATCAGCCCCAGCATTTT. Translated, it gives CASSIIGGSGNQPQHF. The complete variable domain, with remaining parts taken from reference TRBV19 and TRBJ1-5, reads DGGITQSPKYLFRKEGQNVTLSCEQNLNHDAMYWYRQDPGQGLRLIYYSQIVNDFQKGDIAEGYSVSREKKESFPLTVTSAQKNPTAFYLCASSIIGGSGNQPQHFGDGTRLSIL.

V and J are TRBV7-2 and TRBJ1-5, with 12 bases lining up with TRBD1. CDR3 size: 16 residues. Germline lookup yields CDR1 SGHTA and CDR2 FQGNSA. Trimming removed 4 bases from V and 7 bases from J; junction bases left unmatched: 8. CDR3 DNA: TGTGCCAGCAGCTCAGTGGGACAGGGGGCTTGGCAGCCCCAGCATTTT. This sequence encodes CASSSVGQGAWQPQHF.

The chain is built from TRBV20-1 and TRBJ2-7; no clear D gene. This CDR3 spans 11 amino acids. Between the trimmed V and J ends, which lost 5 bases and 1 base, there was a span of 6 bases. The V gene's germline CDR1 is DFQATT and CDR2 SNEGSKA (reference sequence). CDR3 coding DNA: TGCAGTGCTCCGCTATCCTACGAGCAGTACTTC. Translating gives CSAPLSYEQYF.